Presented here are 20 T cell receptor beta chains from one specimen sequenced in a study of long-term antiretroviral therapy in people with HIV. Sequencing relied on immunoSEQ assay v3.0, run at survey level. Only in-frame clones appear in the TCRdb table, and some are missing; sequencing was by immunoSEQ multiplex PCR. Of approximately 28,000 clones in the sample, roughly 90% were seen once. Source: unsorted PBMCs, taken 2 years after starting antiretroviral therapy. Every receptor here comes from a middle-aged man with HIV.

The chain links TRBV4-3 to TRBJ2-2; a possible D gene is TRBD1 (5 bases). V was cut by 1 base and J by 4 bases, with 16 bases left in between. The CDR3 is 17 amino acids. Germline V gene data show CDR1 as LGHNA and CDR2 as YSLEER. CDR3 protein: CASSQGRRTRSTGELFF. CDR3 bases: TGCGCCAGCAGCCAAGGGCGACGGACACGAAGCACCGGGGAGCTGTTTTTT.

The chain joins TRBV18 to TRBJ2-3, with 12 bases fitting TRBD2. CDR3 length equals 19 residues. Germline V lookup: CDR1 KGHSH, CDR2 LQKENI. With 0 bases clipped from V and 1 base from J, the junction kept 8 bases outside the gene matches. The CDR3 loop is CASSPPSSGGAWGTDTQYF. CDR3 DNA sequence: TGTGCCAGCTCACCACCTTCTAGCGGGGGGGCCTGGGGCACAGATACGCAGTATTTT.

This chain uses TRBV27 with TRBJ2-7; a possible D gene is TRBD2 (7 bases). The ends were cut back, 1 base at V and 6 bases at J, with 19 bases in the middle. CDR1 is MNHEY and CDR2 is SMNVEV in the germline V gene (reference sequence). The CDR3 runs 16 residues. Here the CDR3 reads CASSLWGGSGMGEQYF. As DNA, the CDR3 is TGTGCCAGCAGTTTATGGGGGGGCTCCGGTATGGGCGAGCAGTACTTC.

CDR3 region: CASSFNVASGGQETQYF. DNA of the CDR3: TGTGCCAGCAGTTTCAACGTGGCTAGCGGGGGCCAAGAGACCCAGTACTTC. V is TRBV27 and J is TRBJ2-5, with 10 bases matching TRBD2. V shed 3 bases and J 1 base; nucleotides not matched to a gene: 8. The CDR3 extends over 17 amino acids. CDR1 is MNHEY and CDR2 is SMNVEV in the germline V gene (reference sequence).

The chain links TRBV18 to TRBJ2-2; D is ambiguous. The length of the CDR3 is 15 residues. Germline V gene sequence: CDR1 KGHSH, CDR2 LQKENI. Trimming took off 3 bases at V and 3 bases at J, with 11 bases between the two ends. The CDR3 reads CASSPPSLDTGELFF. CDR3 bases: TGTGCCAGCTCACCGCCCAGCTTGGACACCGGGGAGCTGTTTTTT.

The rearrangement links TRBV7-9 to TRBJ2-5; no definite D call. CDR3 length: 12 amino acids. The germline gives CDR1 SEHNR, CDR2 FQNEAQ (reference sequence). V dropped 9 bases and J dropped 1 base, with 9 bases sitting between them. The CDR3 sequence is CASESVQETQYF. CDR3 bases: TGTGCCAGTGAGAGCGTCCAAGAGACCCAGTACTTC.

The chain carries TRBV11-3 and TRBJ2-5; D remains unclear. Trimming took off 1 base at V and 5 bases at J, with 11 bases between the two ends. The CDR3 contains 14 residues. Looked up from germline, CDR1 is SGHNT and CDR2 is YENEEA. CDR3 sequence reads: CASSLAAVSETQYF. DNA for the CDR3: TGTGCCAGCAGCTTAGCGGCAGTGTCGGAGACCCAGTACTTC.

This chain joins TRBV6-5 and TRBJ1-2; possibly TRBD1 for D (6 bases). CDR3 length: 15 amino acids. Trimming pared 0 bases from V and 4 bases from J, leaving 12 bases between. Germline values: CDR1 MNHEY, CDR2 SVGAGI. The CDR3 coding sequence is TGTGCCAGCAGTTACTCGGGCAGGGGCGCCTATGGCTACACCTTC. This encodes CASSYSGRGAYGYTF.

The chain's CDR3 is CASSQEIGQGVTEAFF. The CDR3 nucleotides are TGTGCCAGCAGCCAAGAGATCGGACAGGGGGTCACTGAAGCTTTCTTT. The chain links TRBV14 to TRBJ1-1; 10 nucleotides match TRBD1. Germline values: CDR1 SGHDN, CDR2 FVKESK. Trimming at V came to 0 bases and at J to 4 bases, leaving 5 bases not matched to a gene. The CDR3 covers 16 residues.

The CDR3 loop is CASSEKGHRDYEQYF. The DNA for the CDR3 is TGTGCCAGCAGTGAAAAGGGACACCGAGACTACGAGCAGTACTTC. V and J are TRBV25-1 and TRBJ2-7; D is possibly TRBD1 (6 bases). This CDR3 region has 15 residues. Trimming removed 2 bases from V and 3 bases from J, with 14 bases in between. Looked up from germline, CDR1 is MGHDK and CDR2 is SYGVNS.

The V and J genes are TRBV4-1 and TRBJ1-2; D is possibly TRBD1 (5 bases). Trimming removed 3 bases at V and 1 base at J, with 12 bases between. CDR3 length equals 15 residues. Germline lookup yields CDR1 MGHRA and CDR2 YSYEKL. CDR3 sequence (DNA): TGCGCCAGCAGCCACTCAAACAGGCTTAACTATGGCTACACCTTC. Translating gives CASSHSNRLNYGYTF.

The CDR3 DNA sequence: TGTGCCAGCAGCGTAGACCTGGCAGAAAAACTGTTTTTT. Residues: CASSVDLAEKLFF. The chain employs TRBV9 and TRBJ1-4; D is unresolved. Between the trimmed V and J ends, which lost 0 bases and 8 bases, there was a span of 8 bases. Germline V lookup: CDR1 SGDLS, CDR2 YYNGEE. This CDR3 contains 13 residues.

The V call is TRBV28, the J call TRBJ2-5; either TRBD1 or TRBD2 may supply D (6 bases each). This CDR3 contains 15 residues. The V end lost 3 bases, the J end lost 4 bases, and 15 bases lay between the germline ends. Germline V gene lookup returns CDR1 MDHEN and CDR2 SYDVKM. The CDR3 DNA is TGTGCCAGCAGTTTTTTATCGGGGGCCGGAGAGACCCAGTACTTC. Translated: CASSFLSGAGETQYF.

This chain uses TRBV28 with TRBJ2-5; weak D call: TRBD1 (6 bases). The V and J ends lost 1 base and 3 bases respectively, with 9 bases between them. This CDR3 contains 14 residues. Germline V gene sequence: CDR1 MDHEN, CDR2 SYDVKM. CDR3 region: CASSLSHREETQYF. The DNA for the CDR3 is TGTGCCAGCAGTTTATCCCACAGGGAAGAGACCCAGTACTTC.

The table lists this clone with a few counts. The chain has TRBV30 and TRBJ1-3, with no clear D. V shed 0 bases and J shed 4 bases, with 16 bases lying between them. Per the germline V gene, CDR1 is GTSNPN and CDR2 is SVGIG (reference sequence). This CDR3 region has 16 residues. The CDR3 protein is CAWSVLDGFRGNTIYF. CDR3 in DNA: TGTGCCTGGAGTGTACTAGATGGCTTTCGAGGAAACACCATATATTTT. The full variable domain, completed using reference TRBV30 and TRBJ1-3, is SQTIHQWPATLVQPVGSPLSLECTVEGTSNPNLYWYRQAAGRGLQLLFYSVGIGQISSEVPQNLSASRPQDRQFILSSKKLLLSDSGFYLCAWSVLDGFRGNTIYFGEGSWLTVV.

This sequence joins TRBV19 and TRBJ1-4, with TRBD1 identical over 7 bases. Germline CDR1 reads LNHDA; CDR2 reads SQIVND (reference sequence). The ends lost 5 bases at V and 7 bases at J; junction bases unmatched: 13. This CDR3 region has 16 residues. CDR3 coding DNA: TGTGCCAGTAGTCCGCGTGGGAGGGGGCAGGTTGAAAAACTGTTTTTT. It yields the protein CASSPRGRGQVEKLFF.

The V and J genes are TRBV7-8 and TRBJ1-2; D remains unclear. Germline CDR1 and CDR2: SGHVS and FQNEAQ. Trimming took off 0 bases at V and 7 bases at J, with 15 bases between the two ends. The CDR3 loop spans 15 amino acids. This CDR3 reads CASSLAPPGFIGYTF. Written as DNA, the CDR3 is TGTGCCAGCAGCTTAGCGCCTCCGGGGTTCATTGGCTACACCTTC.

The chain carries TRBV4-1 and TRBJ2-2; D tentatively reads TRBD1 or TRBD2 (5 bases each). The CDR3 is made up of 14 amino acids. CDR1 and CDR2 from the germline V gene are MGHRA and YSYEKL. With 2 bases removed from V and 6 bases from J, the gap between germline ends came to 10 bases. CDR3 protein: CASSQPGTPGELFF. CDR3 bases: TGCGCCAGCAGCCAACCCGGGACCCCCGGGGAGCTGTTTTTT.

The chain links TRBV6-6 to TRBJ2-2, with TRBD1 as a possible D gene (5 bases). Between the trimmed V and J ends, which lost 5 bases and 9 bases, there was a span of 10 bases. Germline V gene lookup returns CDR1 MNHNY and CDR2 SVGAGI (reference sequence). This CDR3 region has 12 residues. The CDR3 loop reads CASSQGFWELFF. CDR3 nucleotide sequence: TGTGCCAGCAGTCAGGGTTTTTGGGAGCTGTTTTTT.

Here the CDR3 reads CASSPAQGFHGYTF. DNA of the CDR3: TGTGCCAGCAGCCCTGCACAGGGTTTTCATGGCTACACCTTC. This chain joins TRBV5-4 and TRBJ1-2; D might be TRBD1 (6 bases). From germline, CDR1 is SGHNT and CDR2 YYREEE (reference sequence). This CDR3 contains 14 residues. V dropped 4 bases and J dropped 6 bases, with 16 bases sitting between them.